This T cell receptor beta chain was documented in a study of shared clonotypes between healthy human individuals. About the research overall: The study used three CD4 naive, three CD4 memory, two CD8 naive and one CD8 memory plate per donor.

Assay used: immunoSEQ multiplex PCR; TCRdb lists only in-frame clones, some missing. This table holds 600,000 to 750,000 clones, roughly 70% found once. Adults of Caucasian background living in Nashville, Tennessee made up all donors. This clone was seen a single time. Its antigen remains unknown. Study-level results: Investigators collected only blood, and repertoires in tissues likely differ.

The CDR3 is 15 amino acids. J gave up 5 bases and V 2 bases, and 6 bases lay outside the gene matches. The germline gives CDR1 SNHLY, CDR2 FYNNEI. Sequences were obtained from memory CD4+ T cells sorted from blood. Subset here: CD45RA-negative fraction. The V gene is TRBV2, the J gene TRBJ2-5; 9 bases fit TRBD2. This sequence was found in a woman aged 25-40 years in good health. This chain's CDR3 is CASSETGLAVETQYF. CDR3 nucleotide sequence: TGTGCCAGCAGTGAAACGGGACTAGCTGTGGAGACCCAGTACTTC.